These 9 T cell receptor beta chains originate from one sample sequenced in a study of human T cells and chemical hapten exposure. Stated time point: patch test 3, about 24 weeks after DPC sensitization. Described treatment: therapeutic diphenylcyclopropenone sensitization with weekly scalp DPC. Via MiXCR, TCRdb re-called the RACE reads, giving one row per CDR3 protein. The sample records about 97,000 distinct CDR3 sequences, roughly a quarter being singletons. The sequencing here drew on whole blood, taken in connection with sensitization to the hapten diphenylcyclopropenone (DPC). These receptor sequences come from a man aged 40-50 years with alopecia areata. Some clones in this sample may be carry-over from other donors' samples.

CDR3 in amino acids: CASSPKTDGAYGYTF. CDR3 nucleotide sequence: TGCGCCAGCAGCCCAAAGACGGACGGAGCCTATGGCTACACCTTC. The chain combines TRBV4-1 with TRBJ1-2, with D unresolved. Looked up from germline, CDR1 is MGHRA and CDR2 is YSYEKL. V was pared by 4 bases and J by 4 bases, with 16 bases between. The CDR3 is 15 amino acids.

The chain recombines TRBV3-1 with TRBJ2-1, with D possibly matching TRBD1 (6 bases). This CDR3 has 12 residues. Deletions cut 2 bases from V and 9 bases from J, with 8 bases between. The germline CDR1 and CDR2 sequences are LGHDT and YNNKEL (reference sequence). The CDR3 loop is CASSQTGIEQFF. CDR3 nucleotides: TGTGCCAGCAGCCAAACAGGGATTGAGCAGTTCTTC.

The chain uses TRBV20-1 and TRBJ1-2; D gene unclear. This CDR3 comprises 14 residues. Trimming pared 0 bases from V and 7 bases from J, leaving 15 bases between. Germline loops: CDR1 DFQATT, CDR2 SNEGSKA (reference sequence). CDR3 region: CSARDHIPGGGYTF. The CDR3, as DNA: TGCAGTGCTAGAGATCACATCCCGGGAGGTGGCTACACCTTC.

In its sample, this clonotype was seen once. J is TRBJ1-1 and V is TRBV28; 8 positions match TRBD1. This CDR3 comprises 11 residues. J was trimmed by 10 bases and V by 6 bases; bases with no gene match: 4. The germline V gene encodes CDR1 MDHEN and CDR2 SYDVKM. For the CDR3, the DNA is TGTGCCAGCAGGGACAGGGCGAGAGCTTTCTTT. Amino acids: CASRDRARAFF.

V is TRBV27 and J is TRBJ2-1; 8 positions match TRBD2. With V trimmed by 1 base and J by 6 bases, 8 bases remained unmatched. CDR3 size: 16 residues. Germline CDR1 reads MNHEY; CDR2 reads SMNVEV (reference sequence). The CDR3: CASSLWASGHSNEQFF. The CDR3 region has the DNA TGTGCCAGCAGTTTATGGGCTAGCGGGCACTCCAATGAGCAGTTCTTC.

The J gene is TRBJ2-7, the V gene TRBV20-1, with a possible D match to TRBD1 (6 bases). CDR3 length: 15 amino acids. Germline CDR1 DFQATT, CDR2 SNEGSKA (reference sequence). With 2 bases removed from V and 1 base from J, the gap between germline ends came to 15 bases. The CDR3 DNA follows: TGCAGTGCTAGATCGAGCTCAGGACAGTCCTACGAGCAGTACTTC. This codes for CSARSSSGQSYEQYF.

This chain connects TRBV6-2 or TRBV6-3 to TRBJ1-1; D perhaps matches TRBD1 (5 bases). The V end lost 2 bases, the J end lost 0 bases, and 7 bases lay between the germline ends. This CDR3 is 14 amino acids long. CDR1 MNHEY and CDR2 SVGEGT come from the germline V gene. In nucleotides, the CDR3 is TGTGCCAGCAGTTACAGGGGCATGAACACTGAAGCTTTCTTT. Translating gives CASSYRGMNTEAFF.

CDR3 in DNA: TGTGCCAGCAAACCGAACACCGGGGAGCTGTTTTTT. Protein sequence: CASKPNTGELFF. The V gene is TRBV2, the J gene TRBJ2-2; D not certain. Looked up from germline, CDR1 is SNHLY and CDR2 is FYNNEI. Deletions cut 7 bases from V and 0 bases from J, with 3 bases between. This CDR3 contains 12 residues.

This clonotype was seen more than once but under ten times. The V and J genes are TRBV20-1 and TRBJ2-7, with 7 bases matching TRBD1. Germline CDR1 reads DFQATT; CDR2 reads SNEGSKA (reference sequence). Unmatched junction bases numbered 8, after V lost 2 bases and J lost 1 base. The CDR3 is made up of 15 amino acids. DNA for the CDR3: TGCAGTGCTAGACCTGACGACAGGGCTTCCTACGAGCAGTACTTC. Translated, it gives CSARPDDRASYEQYF.